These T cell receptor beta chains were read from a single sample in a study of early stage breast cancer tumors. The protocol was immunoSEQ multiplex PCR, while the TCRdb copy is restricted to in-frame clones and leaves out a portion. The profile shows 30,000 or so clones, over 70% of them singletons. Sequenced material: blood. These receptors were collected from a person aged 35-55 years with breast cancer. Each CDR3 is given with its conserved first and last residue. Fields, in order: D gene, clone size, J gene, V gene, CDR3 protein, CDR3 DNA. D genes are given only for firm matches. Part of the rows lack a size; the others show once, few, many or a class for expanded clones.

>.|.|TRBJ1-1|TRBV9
CASSKTEGTEAFF
TGTGCCAGCAGCAAGACAGAGGGCACTGAAGCTTTCTTT
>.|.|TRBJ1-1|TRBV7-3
CASSNRPGANTEAFF
TGTGCCAGCAGCAACCGGCCAGGGGCGAACACTGAAGCTTTCTTT
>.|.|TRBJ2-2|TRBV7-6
CASSPGTQTNTGELFF
TGTGCCAGCAGCCCCGGTACACAGACCAACACCGGGGAGCTGTTTTTT
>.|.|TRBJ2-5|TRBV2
CASSEARLQRETQYF
TGTGCCAGCAGTGAAGCGAGGCTCCAGCGAGAGACCCAGTACTTC
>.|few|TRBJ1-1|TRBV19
CASSINGLGLNTEAFF
TGTGCCAGTAGTATAAATGGGTTGGGATTGAACACTGAAGCTTTCTTT
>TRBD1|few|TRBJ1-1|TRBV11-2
CASSPRGQGASEAFF
TGTGCCAGCAGCCCACGGGGACAGGGGGCTTCTGAAGCTTTCTTT
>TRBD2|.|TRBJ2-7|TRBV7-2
CASSLASGSSYEQYF
TGTGCCAGCAGCTTAGCCAGCGGGAGCTCCTACGAGCAGTACTTC
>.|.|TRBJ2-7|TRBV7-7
CASSSTRTTEQYF
TGTGCCAGCAGTTCAACCAGGACCACAGAGCAGTACTTC
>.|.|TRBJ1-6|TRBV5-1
CASKSDYSPLHF
TGCGCCAGCAAGTCCGATTATTCACCCCTCCACTTT
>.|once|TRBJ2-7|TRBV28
CASSLPGSWAKQYF
TGTGCCAGCAGTTTACCGGGATCCTGGGCGAAGCAGTACTTC
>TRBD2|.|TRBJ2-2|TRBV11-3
CASSRGLAGGWDTGELFF
TGTGCCAGCAGCCGCGGACTAGCGGGAGGCTGGGACACCGGGGAGCTGTTTTTT
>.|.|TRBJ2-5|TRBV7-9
CASSTAGTIIETQYF
TGTGCCAGCAGCACCGCCGGGACAATCATAGAGACCCAGTACTTC
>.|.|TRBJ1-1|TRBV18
CASSPDPGRRGEAFF
TGTGCCAGCTCACCAGATCCGGGCCGAAGGGGGGAAGCTTTCTTT
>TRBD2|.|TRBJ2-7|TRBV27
CASGGLAGYEQYF
TGTGCCAGCGGTGGACTAGCGGGCTACGAGCAGTACTTC
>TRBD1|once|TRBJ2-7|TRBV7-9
CASTRDSTYHEQYF
TGTGCCAGCACCAGGGACAGTACGTACCACGAGCAGTACTTC
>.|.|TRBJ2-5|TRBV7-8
CASSSGLIQETQYF
TGTGCCAGCAGCTCCGGACTGATACAAGAGACCCAGTACTTC
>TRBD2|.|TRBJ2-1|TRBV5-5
CASTRGAGGFDEQFF
TGTGCCAGCACAAGGGGTGCGGGAGGGTTCGATGAGCAGTTCTTC